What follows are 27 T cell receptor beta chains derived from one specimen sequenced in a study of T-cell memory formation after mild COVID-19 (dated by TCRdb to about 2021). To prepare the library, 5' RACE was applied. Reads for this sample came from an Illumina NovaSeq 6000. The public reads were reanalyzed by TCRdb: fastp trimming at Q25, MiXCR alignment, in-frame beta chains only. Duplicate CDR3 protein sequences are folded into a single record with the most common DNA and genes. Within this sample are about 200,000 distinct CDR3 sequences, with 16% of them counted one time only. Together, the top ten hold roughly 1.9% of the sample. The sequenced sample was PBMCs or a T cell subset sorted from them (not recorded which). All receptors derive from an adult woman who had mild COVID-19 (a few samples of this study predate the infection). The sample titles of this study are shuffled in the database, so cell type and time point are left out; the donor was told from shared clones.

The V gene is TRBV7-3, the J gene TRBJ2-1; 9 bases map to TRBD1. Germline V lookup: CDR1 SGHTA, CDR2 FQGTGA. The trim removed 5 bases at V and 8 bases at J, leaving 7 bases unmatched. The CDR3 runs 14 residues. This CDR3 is CASSAGTGTHEQFF. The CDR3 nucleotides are TGTGCCAGCAGCGCCGGGACAGGGACACATGAGCAGTTCTTC.

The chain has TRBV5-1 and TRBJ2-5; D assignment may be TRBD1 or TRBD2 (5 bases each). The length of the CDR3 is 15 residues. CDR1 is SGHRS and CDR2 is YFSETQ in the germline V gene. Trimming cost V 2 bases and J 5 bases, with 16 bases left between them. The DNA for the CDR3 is TGCGCCAGCAGCTTAAACGGTCGGGGCGAGGAGACCCAGTACTTC. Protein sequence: CASSLNGRGEETQYF. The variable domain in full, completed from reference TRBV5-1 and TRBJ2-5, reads KAGVTQTPRYLIKTRGQQVTLSCSPISGHRSVSWYQQTPGQGLQFLFEYFSETQRNKGNFPGRFSGRQFSNSRSEMNVSTLELGDSALYLCASSLNGRGEETQYFGPGTRLLVL.

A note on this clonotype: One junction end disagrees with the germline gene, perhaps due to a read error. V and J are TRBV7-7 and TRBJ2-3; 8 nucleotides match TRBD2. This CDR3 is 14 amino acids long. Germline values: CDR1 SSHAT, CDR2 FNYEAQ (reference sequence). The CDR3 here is CASSLGGSGVGLHF. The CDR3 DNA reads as TGTGCCAGCAGCTTAGGGGGTAGCGGGGTAGGCCTTCATTTT.

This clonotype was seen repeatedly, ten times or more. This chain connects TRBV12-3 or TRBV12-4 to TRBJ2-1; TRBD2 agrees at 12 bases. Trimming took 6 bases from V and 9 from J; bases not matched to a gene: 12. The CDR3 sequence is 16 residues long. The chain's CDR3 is CASRPELAGGSREQFF. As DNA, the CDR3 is TGTGCCAGCAGACCCGAACTAGCGGGAGGCTCGCGTGAGCAGTTCTTC.

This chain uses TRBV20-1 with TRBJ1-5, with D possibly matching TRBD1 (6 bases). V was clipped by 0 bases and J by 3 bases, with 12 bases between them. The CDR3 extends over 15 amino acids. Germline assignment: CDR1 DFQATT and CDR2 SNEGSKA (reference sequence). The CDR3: CSARERGQYNQPQHF. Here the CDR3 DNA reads TGCAGTGCTAGAGAGAGAGGACAGTACAATCAGCCCCAGCATTTT.

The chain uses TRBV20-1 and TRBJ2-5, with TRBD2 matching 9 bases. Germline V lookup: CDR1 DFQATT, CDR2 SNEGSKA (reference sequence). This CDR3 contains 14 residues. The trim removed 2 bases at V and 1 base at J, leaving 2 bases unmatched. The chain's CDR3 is CSARLAGSQETQYF. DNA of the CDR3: TGCAGTGCTAGACTAGCGGGGTCCCAAGAGACCCAGTACTTC.

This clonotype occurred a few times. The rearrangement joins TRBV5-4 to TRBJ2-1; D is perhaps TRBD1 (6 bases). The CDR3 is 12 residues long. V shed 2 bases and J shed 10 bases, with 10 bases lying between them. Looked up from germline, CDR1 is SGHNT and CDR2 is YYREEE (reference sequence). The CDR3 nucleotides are TGTGCCAGCAGCTTTGGTAGGGGGGAGCAGTTCTTC. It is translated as CASSFGRGEQFF. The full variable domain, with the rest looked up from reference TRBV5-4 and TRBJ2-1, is ETGVTQSPTHLIKTRGQQVTLRCSSQSGHNTVSWYQQALGQGPQFIFQYYREEENGRGNFPPRFSGLQFPNYSSELNVNALELDDSALYLCASSFGRGEQFFGPGTRLTVL.

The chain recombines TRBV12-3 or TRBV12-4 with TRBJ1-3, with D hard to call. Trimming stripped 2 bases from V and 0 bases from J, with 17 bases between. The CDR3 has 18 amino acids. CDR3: CASSLSPIKSNSGNTIYF. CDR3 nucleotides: TGTGCCAGCAGTTTAAGTCCCATAAAATCTAACTCTGGAAACACCATATATTTT.

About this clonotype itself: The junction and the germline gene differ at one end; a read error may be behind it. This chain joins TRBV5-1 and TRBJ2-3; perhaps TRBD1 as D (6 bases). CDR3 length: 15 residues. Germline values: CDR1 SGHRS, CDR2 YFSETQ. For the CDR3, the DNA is TGCGCCAGCAGCTTGGCTTTCAGGGGCACGGATACGCAGTATTTT. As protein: CASSLAFRGTDTQYF.

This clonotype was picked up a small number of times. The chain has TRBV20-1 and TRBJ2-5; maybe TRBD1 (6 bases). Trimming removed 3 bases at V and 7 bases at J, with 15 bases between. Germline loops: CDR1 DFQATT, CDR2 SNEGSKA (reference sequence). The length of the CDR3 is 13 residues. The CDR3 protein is CSASPVGGTTQYF. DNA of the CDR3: TGCAGTGCTAGCCCCGTTGGGGGCACGACCCAGTACTTC.

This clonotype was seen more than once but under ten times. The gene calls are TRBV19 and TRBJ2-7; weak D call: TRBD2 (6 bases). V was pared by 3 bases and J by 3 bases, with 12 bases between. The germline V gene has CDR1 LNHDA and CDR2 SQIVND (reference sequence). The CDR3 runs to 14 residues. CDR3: CASSIAGRIYEQYF. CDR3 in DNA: TGTGCCAGTAGTATTGCGGGGAGGATCTACGAGCAGTACTTC.

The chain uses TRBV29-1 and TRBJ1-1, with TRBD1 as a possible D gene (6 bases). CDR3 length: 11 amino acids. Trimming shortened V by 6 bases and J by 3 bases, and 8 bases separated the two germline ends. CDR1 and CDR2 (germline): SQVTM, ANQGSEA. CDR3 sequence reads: CSVDSYTEAFF. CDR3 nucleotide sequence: TGCAGCGTGGACAGCTACACTGAAGCTTTCTTT. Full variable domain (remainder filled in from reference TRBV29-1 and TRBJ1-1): SAVISQKPSRDICQRGTSLTIQCQVDSQVTMMFWYRQQPGQSLTLIATANQGSEATYESGFVIDKFPISRPNLTFSTLTVSNMSPEDSSIYLCSVDSYTEAFFGQGTRLTVV.

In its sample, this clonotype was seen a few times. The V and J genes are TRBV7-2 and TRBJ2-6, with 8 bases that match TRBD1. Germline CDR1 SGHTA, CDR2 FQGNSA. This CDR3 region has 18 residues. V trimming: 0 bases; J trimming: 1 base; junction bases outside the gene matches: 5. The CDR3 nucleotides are TGTGCCAGCAGCTTAGCTGGGCAGGGGGCGTCTGGGGCCAACGTCCTGACTTTC. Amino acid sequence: CASSLAGQGASGANVLTF.

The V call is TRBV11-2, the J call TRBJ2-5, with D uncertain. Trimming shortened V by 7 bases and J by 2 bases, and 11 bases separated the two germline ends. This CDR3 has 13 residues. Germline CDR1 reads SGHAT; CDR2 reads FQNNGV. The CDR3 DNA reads TGTGCCAGCAACAGCCGGATTCAAGAGACCCAGTACTTC. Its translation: CASNSRIQETQYF.

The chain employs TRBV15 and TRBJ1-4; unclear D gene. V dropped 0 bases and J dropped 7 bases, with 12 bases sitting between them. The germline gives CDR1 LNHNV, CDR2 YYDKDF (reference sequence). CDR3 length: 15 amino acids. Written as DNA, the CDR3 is TGTGCCACCAGCAGAGATAGGAAGACGGGTGAAAAACTGTTTTTT. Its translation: CATSRDRKTGEKLFF.

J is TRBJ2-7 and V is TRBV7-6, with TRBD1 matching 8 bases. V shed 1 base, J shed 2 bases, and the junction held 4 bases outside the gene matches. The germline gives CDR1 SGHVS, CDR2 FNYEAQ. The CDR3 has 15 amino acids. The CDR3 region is CASSLGTGYTYEQYF. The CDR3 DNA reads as TGTGCCAGCAGCTTAGGGACAGGGTACACCTACGAGCAGTACTTC.

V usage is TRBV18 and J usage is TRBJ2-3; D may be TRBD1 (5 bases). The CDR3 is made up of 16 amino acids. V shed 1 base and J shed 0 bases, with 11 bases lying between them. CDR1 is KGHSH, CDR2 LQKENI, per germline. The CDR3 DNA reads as TGTGCCAGCTCACCACAGAAGGGGCGAAGCACAGATACGCAGTATTTT. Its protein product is CASSPQKGRSTDTQYF. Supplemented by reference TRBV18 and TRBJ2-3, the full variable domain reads NAGVMQNPRHLVRRRGQEARLRCSPMKGHSHVYWYRQLPEEGLKFMVYLQKENIIDESGMPKERFSAEFPKEGPSILRIQQVVRGDSAAYFCASSPQKGRSTDTQYFGPGTRLTVL.

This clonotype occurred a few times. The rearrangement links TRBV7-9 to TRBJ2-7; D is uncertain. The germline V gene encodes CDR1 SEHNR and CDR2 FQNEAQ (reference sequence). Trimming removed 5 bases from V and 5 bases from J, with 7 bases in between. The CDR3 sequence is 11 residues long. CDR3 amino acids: CASSRQDEQYF. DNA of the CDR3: TGTGCCAGCAGCCGCCAAGACGAGCAGTACTTC.

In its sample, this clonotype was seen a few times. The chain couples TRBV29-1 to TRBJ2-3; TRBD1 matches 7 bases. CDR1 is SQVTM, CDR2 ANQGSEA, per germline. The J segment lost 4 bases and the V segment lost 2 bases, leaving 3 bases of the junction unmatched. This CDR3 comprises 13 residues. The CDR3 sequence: CSVERQGSDTQYF. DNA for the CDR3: TGCAGCGTTGAACGACAGGGTTCAGATACGCAGTATTTT.

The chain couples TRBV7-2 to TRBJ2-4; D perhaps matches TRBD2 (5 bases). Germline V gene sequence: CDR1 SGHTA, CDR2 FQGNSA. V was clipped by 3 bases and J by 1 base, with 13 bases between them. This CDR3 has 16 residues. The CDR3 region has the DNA TGTGCCAGCAGCTTCGTCGGGTCGGGGGCCAAAAACATTCAGTACTTC. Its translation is CASSFVGSGAKNIQYF. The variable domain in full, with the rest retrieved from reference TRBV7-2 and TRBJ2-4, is GAGVSQSPSNKVTEKGKDVELRCDPISGHTALYWYRQSLGQGLEFLIYFQGNSAPDKSGLPSDRFSAERTGGSVSTLTIQRTQQEDSAVYLCASSFVGSGAKNIQYFGAGTRLSVL.

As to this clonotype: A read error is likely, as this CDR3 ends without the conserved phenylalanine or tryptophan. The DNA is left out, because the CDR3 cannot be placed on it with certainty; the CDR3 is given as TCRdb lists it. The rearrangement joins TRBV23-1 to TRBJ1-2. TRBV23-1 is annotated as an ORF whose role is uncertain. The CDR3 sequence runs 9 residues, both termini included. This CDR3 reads CASSRPPGA.

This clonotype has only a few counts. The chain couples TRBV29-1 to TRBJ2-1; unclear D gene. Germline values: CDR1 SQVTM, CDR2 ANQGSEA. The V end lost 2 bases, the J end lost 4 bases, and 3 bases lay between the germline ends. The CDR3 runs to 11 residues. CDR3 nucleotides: TGCAGCGTTGAACGTTACAATGAGCAGTTCTTC. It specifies CSVERYNEQFF.

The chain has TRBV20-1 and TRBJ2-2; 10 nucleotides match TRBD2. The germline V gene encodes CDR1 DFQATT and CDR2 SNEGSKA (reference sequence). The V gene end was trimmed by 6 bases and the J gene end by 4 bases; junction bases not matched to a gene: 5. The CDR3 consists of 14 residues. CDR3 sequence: CSAVAGGGTGELFF. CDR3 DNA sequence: TGCAGTGCCGTAGCGGGGGGCGGCACCGGGGAGCTGTTTTTT.

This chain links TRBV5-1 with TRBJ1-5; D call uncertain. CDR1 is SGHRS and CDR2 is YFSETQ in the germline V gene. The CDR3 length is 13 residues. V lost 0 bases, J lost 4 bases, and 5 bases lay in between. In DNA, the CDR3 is TGCGCCAGCAGCTTGGCAGTAAATCAGCCCCAGCATTTT. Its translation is CASSLAVNQPQHF. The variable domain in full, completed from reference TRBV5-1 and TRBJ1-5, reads KAGVTQTPRYLIKTRGQQVTLSCSPISGHRSVSWYQQTPGQGLQFLFEYFSETQRNKGNFPGRFSGRQFSNSRSEMNVSTLELGDSALYLCASSLAVNQPQHFGDGTRLSIL.

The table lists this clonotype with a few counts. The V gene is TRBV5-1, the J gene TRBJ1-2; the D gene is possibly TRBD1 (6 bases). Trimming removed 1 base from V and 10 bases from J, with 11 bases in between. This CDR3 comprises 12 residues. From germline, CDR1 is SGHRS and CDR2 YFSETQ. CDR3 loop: CASSLTHRDYTF. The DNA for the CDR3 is TGCGCCAGCAGCTTGACGCACAGGGACTACACCTTC.

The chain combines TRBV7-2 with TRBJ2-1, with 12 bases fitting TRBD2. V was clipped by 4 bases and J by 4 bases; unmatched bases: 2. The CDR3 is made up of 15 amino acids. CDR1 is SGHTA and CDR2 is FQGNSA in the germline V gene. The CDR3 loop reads CASSWTSGIYNEQFF. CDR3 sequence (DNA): TGTGCCAGCAGCTGGACTAGCGGGATTTACAATGAGCAGTTCTTC.

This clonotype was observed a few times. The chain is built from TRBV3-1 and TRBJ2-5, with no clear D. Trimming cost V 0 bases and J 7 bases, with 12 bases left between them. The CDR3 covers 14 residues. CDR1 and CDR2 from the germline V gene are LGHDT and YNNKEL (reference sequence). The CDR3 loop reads CASSQETRMWTQYF. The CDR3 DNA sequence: TGTGCCAGCAGCCAAGAGACTCGCATGTGGACCCAGTACTTC.